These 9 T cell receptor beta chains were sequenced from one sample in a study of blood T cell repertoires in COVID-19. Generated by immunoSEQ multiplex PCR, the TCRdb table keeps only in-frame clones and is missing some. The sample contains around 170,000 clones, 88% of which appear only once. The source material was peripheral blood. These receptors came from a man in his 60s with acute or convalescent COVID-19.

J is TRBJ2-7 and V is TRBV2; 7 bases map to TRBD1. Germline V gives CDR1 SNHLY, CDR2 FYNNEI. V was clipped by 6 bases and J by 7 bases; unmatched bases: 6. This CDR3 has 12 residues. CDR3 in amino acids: CASRDDREEQYV. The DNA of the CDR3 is TGTGCCAGCAGAGATGACAGGGAAGAGCAGTACGTC.

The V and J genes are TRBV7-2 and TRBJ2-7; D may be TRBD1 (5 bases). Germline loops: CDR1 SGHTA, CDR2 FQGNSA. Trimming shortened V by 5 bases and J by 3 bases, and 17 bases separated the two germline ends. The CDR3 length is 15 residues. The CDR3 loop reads CASSLDRGNYYEQYF. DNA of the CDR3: TGTGCCAGCAGCCTCGACAGAGGAAACTACTACGAGCAGTACTTC. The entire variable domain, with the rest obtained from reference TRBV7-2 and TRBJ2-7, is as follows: GAGVSQSPSNKVTEKGKDVELRCDPISGHTALYWYRQSLGQGLEFLIYFQGNSAPDKSGLPSDRFSAERTGGSVSTLTIQRTQQEDSAVYLCASSLDRGNYYEQYFGPGTRLTVT.

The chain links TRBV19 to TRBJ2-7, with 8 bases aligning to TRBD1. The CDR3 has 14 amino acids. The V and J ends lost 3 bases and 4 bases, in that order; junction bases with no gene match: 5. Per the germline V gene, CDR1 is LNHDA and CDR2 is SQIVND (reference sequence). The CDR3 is CASSIQGAAYEQYV. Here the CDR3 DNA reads TGTGCCAGTAGTATTCAGGGGGCCGCATACGAGCAGTACGTC.

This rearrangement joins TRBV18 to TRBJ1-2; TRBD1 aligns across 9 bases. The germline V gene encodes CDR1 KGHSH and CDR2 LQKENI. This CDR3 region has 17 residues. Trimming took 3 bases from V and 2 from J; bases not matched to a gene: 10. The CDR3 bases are TGTGCCAGCTCACCCTATCCCCCGGGACAGGGAAACTATGGCTACACCTTC. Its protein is CASSPYPPGQGNYGYTF.

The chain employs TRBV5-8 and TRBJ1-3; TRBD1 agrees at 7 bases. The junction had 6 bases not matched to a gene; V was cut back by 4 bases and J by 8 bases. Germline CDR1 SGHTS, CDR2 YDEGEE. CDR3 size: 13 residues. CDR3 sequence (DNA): TGTGCCAGCAGCCTCGGACAGGACTACACCATATATTTT. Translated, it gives CASSLGQDYTIYF.

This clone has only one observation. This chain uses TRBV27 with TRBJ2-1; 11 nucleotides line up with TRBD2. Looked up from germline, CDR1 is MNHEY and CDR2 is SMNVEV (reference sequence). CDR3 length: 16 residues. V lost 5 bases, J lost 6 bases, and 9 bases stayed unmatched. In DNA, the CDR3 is TGTGCCAGCAGTCCAAGGACTAGCGGGTTCCCCAATGAGCAGTTCTTC. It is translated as CASSPRTSGFPNEQFF.

The CDR3 spells CASSFPGTGGRGYGYTF. In DNA, the CDR3 is TGCGCCAGCAGCTTCCCCGGGACAGGGGGCCGTGGCTATGGCTACACCTTC. The rearrangement joins TRBV5-1 to TRBJ1-2; 12 bases match TRBD1. The CDR3 spans 17 residues. Germline V CDR1 and CDR2: SGHRS, YFSETQ. V shed 2 bases and J 4 bases; nucleotides not matched to a gene: 9.

The CDR3 sequence: CAVRLAGDTGELFF. CDR3 DNA sequence: TGTGCCGTTCGACTAGCGGGAGACACCGGGGAGCTGTTTTTT. This chain connects TRBV19 to TRBJ2-2, with TRBD2 identical over 12 bases. CDR1 is LNHDA, CDR2 SQIVND, per germline (reference sequence). This CDR3 spans 14 amino acids. V dropped 11 bases and J dropped 3; count of bases not matched to a gene: 4.

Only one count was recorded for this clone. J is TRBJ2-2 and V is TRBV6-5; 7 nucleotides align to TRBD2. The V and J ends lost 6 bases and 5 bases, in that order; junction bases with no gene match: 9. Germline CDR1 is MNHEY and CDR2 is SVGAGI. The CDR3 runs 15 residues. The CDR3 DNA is TGTGCCAGCAGGGAGACTAGCTCGTCAACCGGGGAGCTGTTTTTT. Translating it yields CASRETSSSTGELFF.